The 24 T cell receptor beta chains below all came from one sample that was sequenced in a study of pediatric ulcerative colitis. The table came from immunoSEQ multiplex PCR; TCRdb's copy has only in-frame clones and leaves some out. The sample has 30,000 or so clones; around 80% are singletons. One to two pinch biopsies were taken from the rectum during colonoscopy. The sample comprised gut tissue. The source of these receptors is a boy between 10 and 17 years old with mild ulcerative colitis.

This clone has just one count. The chain combines TRBV19 with TRBJ1-2, with TRBD1 as a possible D gene (6 bases). Germline V gene lookup returns CDR1 LNHDA and CDR2 SQIVND (reference sequence). The V gene lost 3 bases and the J gene lost 4 bases, with 21 bases spanning the gap. This CDR3 is 17 amino acids long. CDR3: CASSIVKGHRSGYGYTF. Written as DNA, the CDR3 is TGTGCCAGTAGTATTGTTAAGGGACATAGGAGCGGCTATGGCTACACCTTC.

This sequence joins TRBV5-1 and TRBJ1-3; TRBD1 might be the D (5 bases). CDR3 size: 16 residues. Germline V CDR1 and CDR2: SGHRS, YFSETQ. With 3 bases removed from V and 4 bases from J, the gap between germline ends came to 17 bases. The CDR3 bases are TGCGCCAGCAGCTATACCTTAATGGGGCAGGGAAACACCATATATTTT. It translates to CASSYTLMGQGNTIYF.

V is TRBV5-1 and J is TRBJ2-7; TRBD2 is a possible D gene (6 bases). The CDR3 is made up of 16 amino acids. CDR1 is SGHRS, CDR2 YFSETQ, per germline. The ends were cut back, 0 bases at V and 1 base at J, with 14 bases in the middle. The CDR3 loop is CASSLEIETSSYEQYF. The CDR3 DNA reads TGCGCCAGCAGCTTGGAAATCGAGACTAGTTCCTACGAGCAGTACTTC.

The chain links TRBV6-1 to TRBJ1-5, with a weak D call TRBD1 (6 bases). The CDR3 has 14 amino acids. The V end was cut by 6 bases, the J end by 3 bases, with 12 bases between. Looked up from germline, CDR1 is MNHNS and CDR2 is SASEGT. CDR3 sequence: CASSQGGDNQPQHF. The CDR3 region has the DNA TGTGCCAGCAGCCAAGGGGGGGACAATCAGCCCCAGCATTTT.

This rearrangement joins TRBV6-1 to TRBJ1-6, with D unresolved. The CDR3 extends over 12 amino acids. The germline gives CDR1 MNHNS, CDR2 SASEGT. Between the trimmed V and J ends, which lost 8 bases and 10 bases, there was a span of 12 bases. The CDR3 nucleotides read TGTGCCAGCTTGGGGTCTCGATCACCCCTCCACTTT. Amino acid sequence: CASLGSRSPLHF.

This sequence joins TRBV6-5 and TRBJ1-1; maybe TRBD1 (5 bases). CDR1 is MNHEY, CDR2 SVGAGI, per germline. Deletions cut 0 bases from V and 4 bases from J, with 12 bases between. This CDR3 has 15 residues. This chain's CDR3 is CASSYSQGTSTEAFF. Written as DNA, the CDR3 is TGTGCCAGCAGTTACTCTCAGGGTACGAGCACTGAAGCTTTCTTT.

As DNA, the CDR3 is TGCGCCAGCAGCTTGGTAGCGGGGGCCTCCTACGAGCAGTACTTC. This gives the protein CASSLVAGASYEQYF. The J gene is TRBJ2-7, the V gene TRBV5-1; 9 nucleotides line up with TRBD2. This CDR3 has 15 amino acids. V dropped 0 bases and J dropped 0; count of bases not matched to a gene: 1. Germline V gene sequence: CDR1 SGHRS, CDR2 YFSETQ.

This clone was observed a single time. The rearrangement links TRBV30 to TRBJ1-1; TRBD1 might be the D (6 bases). V was shortened by 6 bases and J by 1 base, with 15 bases between the two germline ends. Germline V CDR1 and CDR2: GTSNPN, SVGIG (reference sequence). The CDR3 runs 14 residues. The CDR3 here is CACLWQGRNTEAFF. The CDR3 coding sequence is TGTGCCTGTCTCTGGCAGGGGCGGAACACTGAAGCTTTCTTT.

CDR3 DNA: TGTGCCAGCAGACCCTGGCCAGACAGGGGGCGCGTCGGGGAGCTGTTTTTT. Amino acids: CASRPWPDRGRVGELFF. The V call is TRBV11-2, the J call TRBJ2-2; 10 bases are shared with TRBD1. CDR3 length: 17 amino acids. Germline V lookup: CDR1 SGHAT, CDR2 FQNNGV. Germline trimming cut 6 bases from V and 7 bases from J; bases unmatched to any gene: 14.

This chain connects TRBV5-1 to TRBJ2-3; 8 nucleotides align to TRBD1. The CDR3 is 15 residues long. V shed 4 bases and J 2 bases; nucleotides not matched to a gene: 6. Germline V CDR1 and CDR2: SGHRS, YFSETQ. DNA for the CDR3: TGCGCCAGCAGCGTCCGGGACAGGTACACAGATACGCAGTATTTT. This encodes CASSVRDRYTDTQYF.

V is TRBV5-1 and J is TRBJ1-1; TRBD1 matches at 7 bases. Germline V gene lookup returns CDR1 SGHRS and CDR2 YFSETQ. After removal of 6 bases from V and 2 bases from J, the junction contained 7 bases not matched to a gene. This CDR3 is built from 14 residues. CDR3 DNA: TGCGCCAGCAAACCGGGACAGCAAAACACTGAAGCTTTCTTT. Protein product: CASKPGQQNTEAFF.

This rearrangement joins TRBV5-6 to TRBJ2-3; D perhaps matches TRBD2 (5 bases). The V and J ends lost 4 bases and 3 bases respectively, with 12 bases between them. The CDR3 contains 14 residues. CDR1 and CDR2 from the germline V gene are SGHDT and YYEEEE. CDR3 protein: CASSGIPGTDTQYF. The CDR3 DNA reads TGTGCCAGCAGCGGAATCCCGGGAACAGATACGCAGTATTTT.

On this clone: At one end, the junction sequence differs from germline, possibly due to a read error. The genes are TRBV27 and TRBJ1-6; D unclear. CDR3 length: 15 amino acids. Germline V gives CDR1 MNHEY, CDR2 SMNVEV (reference sequence). In DNA form, the CDR3 reads TGTGCCAGCAGTTCGACCCCGAGGAATAATTCACCCTTCCACTTT. It encodes CASSSTPRNNSPFHF.

The chain is built from TRBV12-5 and TRBJ1-4; D is undetermined. There are 14 residues in the CDR3. The V gene's germline CDR1 is LGHNT and CDR2 FRNRAP. The V end lost 3 bases, the J end lost 0 bases, and 5 bases lay between the germline ends. CDR3 nucleotide sequence: TGTGCTAGTGGTTTCGGGACAACTAATGAAAAACTGTTTTTT. It specifies CASGFGTTNEKLFF.

The chain is built from TRBV5-1 and TRBJ1-2, with TRBD1 matching 12 bases. Germline V lookup: CDR1 SGHRS, CDR2 YFSETQ. After removal of 4 bases from V and 4 bases from J, the junction contained 8 bases not matched to a gene. The CDR3 is 16 amino acids. CDR3 sequence: CASSVGQGARSYGYTF. DNA for the CDR3: TGCGCCAGCAGCGTGGGACAGGGGGCGAGAAGCTATGGCTACACCTTC.

The V call is TRBV10-3, the J call TRBJ2-1; 7 bases fit TRBD1. The CDR3 totals 15 residues. Trimming took 6 bases from V and 4 from J; bases not matched to a gene: 9. Germline loops: CDR1 ENHRY, CDR2 SYGVKD. CDR3 sequence reads: CAISPGTDYYNEQFF. CDR3 bases: TGTGCCATCAGCCCCGGGACAGACTATTACAATGAGCAGTTCTTC.

A single count supports this clone. J is TRBJ2-1 and V is TRBV5-6; D call uncertain. Germline CDR1 is SGHDT and CDR2 is YYEEEE. The CDR3 extends over 14 amino acids. Trimming stripped 2 bases from V and 0 bases from J, with 6 bases between. The CDR3 spells CASSLTYSYNEQFF. CDR3 coding DNA: TGTGCCAGCAGCTTAACGTACTCCTACAATGAGCAGTTCTTC.

This clone was seen only a few times. The chain's CDR3 is CASGAMSGANVLTF. CDR3 sequence (DNA): TGTGCCAGCGGGGCGATGTCTGGGGCCAACGTCCTGACTTTC. The V and J genes are TRBV7-6 and TRBJ2-6; TRBD1 is a possible D gene (5 bases). Germline CDR1 SGHVS, CDR2 FNYEAQ. The CDR3 sequence is 14 residues long. Between the trimmed V and J ends, which lost 8 bases and 1 base, there was a span of 9 bases.

This rearrangement joins TRBV15 to TRBJ1-3, with 9 positions matching TRBD1. This CDR3 is built from 15 residues. Trimming removed 5 bases from V and 6 bases from J; junction bases left unmatched: 8. The germline gives CDR1 LNHNV, CDR2 YYDKDF (reference sequence). The CDR3 region has the DNA TGTGCCACCAGCCTGGACAGGGGTAATGAAAACACCATATATTTT. Amino acids: CATSLDRGNENTIYF.

The chain has TRBV7-9 and TRBJ1-1; a weak D match, TRBD1 (6 bases). Germline CDR1 SEHNR, CDR2 FQNEAQ (reference sequence). The CDR3 runs to 14 residues. The V and J ends lost 4 bases and 1 base respectively, with 10 bases between them. CDR3 nucleotides: TGTGCCAGCAGCTATGGGGGCCCGAACACTGAAGCTTTCTTT. Protein product: CASSYGGPNTEAFF.

This clone was recorded a few times. This chain uses TRBV5-8 with TRBJ1-5; no reliable D call. The ends were cut back, 0 bases at V and 2 bases at J, with 9 bases in the middle. The germline gives CDR1 SGHTS, CDR2 YDEGEE. This CDR3 comprises 15 residues. The CDR3 loop reads CASSLAGSGNQPQHF. The CDR3 DNA reads TGTGCCAGCAGCTTGGCCGGCAGCGGCAATCAGCCCCAGCATTTT. The full variable domain, with the rest looked up from reference TRBV5-8 and TRBJ1-5, is EAGVTQSPTHLIKTRGQQATLRCSPISGHTSVYWYQQALGLGLQFLLWYDEGEERNRGNFPPRFSGRQFPNYSSELNVNALELEDSALYLCASSLAGSGNQPQHFGDGTRLSIL.

This chain uses TRBV27 with TRBJ1-2; 10 positions match TRBD1. Germline V gene lookup returns CDR1 MNHEY and CDR2 SMNVEV (reference sequence). The CDR3 spans 13 residues. V shed 10 bases and J 8 bases; nucleotides not matched to a gene: 10. This CDR3 is CATWTGGYRGYTF. CDR3 DNA sequence: TGTGCCACCTGGACAGGGGGTTATCGGGGCTACACCTTC.

J is TRBJ1-1 and V is TRBV27; 9 nucleotides match TRBD1. V lost 4 bases, J lost 5 bases, and 11 bases stayed unmatched. The V gene's germline CDR1 is MNHEY and CDR2 SMNVEV (reference sequence). This CDR3 comprises 16 residues. CDR3 nucleotides: TGTGCCAGCAGTTACACATCCGGGACAGGGTCGACTGAAGCTTTCTTT. This translates into CASSYTSGTGSTEAFF.

The chain uses TRBV11-3 and TRBJ2-7; D is perhaps TRBD2 (5 bases). Germline V lookup: CDR1 SGHNT, CDR2 YENEEA. Deletions cut 4 bases from V and 5 bases from J, with 18 bases between. This CDR3 spans 15 amino acids. This CDR3 reads CASSSDMAPGNEQYF. CDR3 nucleotides: TGTGCCAGCAGCTCCGATATGGCCCCGGGGAACGAGCAGTACTTC.